Presented here are 30 T cell receptor beta chains from one specimen sequenced in a study of blood T cell repertoires in COVID-19. This table comes from immunoSEQ multiplex PCR, and its TCRdb copy is limited to in-frame clones, with some not included. Counted here are around 370,000 clones, 88% occurring once; the ten biggest clones make up 5.5% to 7.5%. The sequenced sample was peripheral blood. The receptors come from a woman aged 70-85 years with COVID-19, enrolled during active disease.

The CDR3 protein is CASSSGGTSGYNEQFF. The CDR3 coding sequence is TGCGCCAGCAGCTCCGGGGGGACTAGCGGCTACAATGAGCAGTTCTTC. The genes are TRBV5-1 and TRBJ2-1, with 11 positions matching TRBD2. J was trimmed by 3 bases and V by 3 bases; bases with no gene match: 5. The CDR3 extends over 16 amino acids. Germline V gene data show CDR1 as SGHRS and CDR2 as YFSETQ.

This rearrangement joins TRBV20-1 to TRBJ1-5; D perhaps matches TRBD1 (5 bases). The CDR3 consists of 14 residues. Between the trimmed V and J ends, which lost 3 bases and 11 bases, there was a span of 20 bases. CDR1 and CDR2 (germline): DFQATT, SNEGSKA (reference sequence). CDR3 DNA sequence: TGCAGTGCTAGTAGCCCCGGGGGGGGGAAGGCCCAGCATTTT. This encodes CSASSPGGGKAQHF.

The CDR3: CASSFYLTGINYGYTF. CDR3 in DNA: TGTGCCAGCAGCTTCTACTTGACAGGGATTAACTATGGCTACACCTTC. V and J are TRBV5-6 and TRBJ1-2; 7 positions agree with TRBD1. J lost 1 base, V lost 2 bases, and 8 bases had no gene match. The CDR3 sequence is 16 residues long. The germline V gene has CDR1 SGHDT and CDR2 YYEEEE.

This clone has a handful of counts. J is TRBJ1-2 and V is TRBV10-2, with a possible D match to TRBD1 (5 bases). Between the trimmed V and J ends, which lost 6 bases and 5 bases, there was a span of 19 bases. Germline CDR1 WSHSY, CDR2 SAAADI. The CDR3 consists of 15 residues. CDR3 protein: CASRDNVPGYYGYTF. CDR3 bases: TGCGCCAGCAGGGACAACGTTCCCGGATATTATGGCTACACCTTC.

The CDR3 loop is CAWSFSGGNQPQHF. The CDR3 nucleotides are TGTGCCTGGAGTTTTTCAGGGGGGAATCAGCCCCAGCATTTT. The chain joins TRBV30 to TRBJ1-5; 7 bases are a match to TRBD1. This CDR3 region has 14 residues. Per the germline V gene, CDR1 is GTSNPN and CDR2 is SVGIG (reference sequence). Trimming removed 2 bases from V and 4 bases from J; junction bases left unmatched: 5.

The J gene is TRBJ1-1, the V gene TRBV3-1 (or the pseudogene TRBV3-2); 8 positions agree with TRBD1. The germline CDR1 and CDR2 sequences are LGHDT and YNNKEL (reference sequence). The CDR3 is 14 amino acids. V gave up 3 bases and J gave up 1 base; unmatched junction bases: 1. The CDR3, as DNA: TGTGCCAGCAGCCAGCAGGGGGCGAACACTGAAGCTTTCTTT. This translates into CASSQQGANTEAFF.

V usage is TRBV6-5 and J usage is TRBJ1-1; TRBD1 matches at 9 bases. The CDR3 covers 15 residues. V lost 4 bases, J lost 0 bases, and 3 bases stayed unmatched. CDR1 is MNHEY and CDR2 is SVGAGI in the germline V gene. The CDR3 DNA sequence: TGTGCCAGCAGTTCGGACAGGGGACTGAACACTGAAGCTTTCTTT. Translating gives CASSSDRGLNTEAFF.

This clone was found a few times. V usage is TRBV24-1 and J usage is TRBJ2-7; D unresolved. V was clipped by 4 bases and J by 3 bases, with 9 bases between them. The CDR3 has 13 amino acids. Germline V gene lookup returns CDR1 KGHDR and CDR2 SFDVKD. The CDR3 reads CATSDPYSYEQYF. Here the CDR3 DNA reads TGTGCCACCAGTGACCCTTACAGCTACGAGCAGTACTTC.

The rearrangement joins TRBV30 to TRBJ2-7; possibly TRBD2 for D (7 bases). The V gene lost 0 bases and the J gene lost 6 bases, with 12 bases spanning the gap. Per the germline V gene, CDR1 is GTSNPN and CDR2 is SVGIG (reference sequence). The CDR3 consists of 13 residues. The CDR3 loop reads CAWSVGGGAEQYF. CDR3 DNA: TGTGCCTGGAGTGTAGGGGGAGGGGCCGAGCAGTACTTC.

V is TRBV10-3 and J is TRBJ2-1; tentative D call: TRBD2 (5 bases). The CDR3 runs 12 residues. The V end was cut by 6 bases, the J end by 7 bases, with 10 bases between. Germline lookup yields CDR1 ENHRY and CDR2 SYGVKD. CDR3 nucleotide sequence: TGTGCCATCAGCAGTGAGCGGAATGAGCAGTTCTTC. Translated, it gives CAISSERNEQFF.

V is TRBV7-2 and J is TRBJ1-3, with TRBD1 matching 8 bases. Germline-derived CDR1 and CDR2 are SGHTA and FQGNSA. The CDR3 totals 12 residues. The V gene end was trimmed by 5 bases and the J gene end by 8 bases; junction bases not matched to a gene: 2. CDR3 protein: CASSPTGDTIYF. The CDR3, as DNA: TGTGCCAGCAGCCCGACAGGGGACACCATATATTTT.

CDR3 bases: TGTGCCAGCAGTTACTCTTACCCTAATAGCAATCAGCCCCAGCATTTT. Translated: CASSYSYPNSNQPQHF. The rearrangement joins TRBV6-6 to TRBJ1-5, with unresolved D. V was cut by 0 bases and J by 0 bases, with 9 bases left in between. The CDR3 sequence is 16 residues long. CDR1 and CDR2 from the germline V gene are MNHNY and SVGAGI (reference sequence).

This clone was counted a single time. CDR3 DNA sequence: TGCGCCAGCAGCCAAGGGGCCGCTCGACAGGGTGAAAAACTGTTTTTT. Protein: CASSQGAARQGEKLFF. The gene calls are TRBV4-1 and TRBJ1-4, with TRBD1 matching over 7 bases. Unmatched junction bases numbered 9, after V lost 1 base and J lost 7 bases. This CDR3 contains 16 residues. Looked up from germline, CDR1 is MGHRA and CDR2 is YSYEKL.

This chain connects TRBV28 to TRBJ1-6; 8 positions agree with TRBD1. V gave up 2 bases and J gave up 2 bases; unmatched junction bases: 8. Germline V lookup: CDR1 MDHEN, CDR2 SYDVKM. The CDR3 consists of 18 residues. CDR3 nucleotides: TGTGCCAGCAGTTTACACACAGGGGGATATGCCTATAATTCACCCCTCCACTTT. As protein: CASSLHTGGYAYNSPLHF.

The chain uses TRBV7-9 and TRBJ1-2; a weak D match, TRBD1 (5 bases). This CDR3 spans 15 amino acids. The ends were cut back, 3 bases at V and 8 bases at J, with 19 bases in the middle. CDR1 SEHNR and CDR2 FQNEAQ come from the germline V gene (reference sequence). The CDR3 DNA reads as TGTGCCAGCAGCTTCCGCGGCGCAGGGCAAAGAGGCTACACCTTC. Residues: CASSFRGAGQRGYTF. The full variable domain, rest sourced from reference TRBV7-9 and TRBJ1-2, is DTGVSQNPRHKITKRGQNVTFRCDPISEHNRLYWYRQTLGQGPEFLTYFQNEAQLEKSRLLSDRFSAERPKGSFSTLEIQRTEQGDSAMYLCASSFRGAGQRGYTFGSGTRLTVV.

This clone was counted a single time. This chain connects TRBV6-1 to TRBJ2-5; 9 bases line up with TRBD1. Germline CDR1 and CDR2: MNHNS and SASEGT. The CDR3 is made up of 16 amino acids. V lost 2 bases to trimming and J lost 4 bases; unmatched junction nucleotides: 8. For the CDR3, the DNA is TGTGCCAGCAGTGAATGGGACAGGGTTGGTGGAGAGACCCAGTACTTC. Its protein product is CASSEWDRVGGETQYF.

The chain employs TRBV14 and TRBJ1-1; TRBD1 is a possible D gene (5 bases). The CDR3 covers 16 residues. The V and J ends lost 3 bases and 4 bases respectively, with 18 bases between them. Germline values: CDR1 SGHDN, CDR2 FVKESK. The DNA for the CDR3 is TGTGCCAGCAGCCACAACCCACGGGGGGGGACCACTGAAGCTTTCTTT. Translated: CASSHNPRGGTTEAFF.

The chain combines TRBV6-5 with TRBJ1-1; no clear D. Between the trimmed V and J ends, which lost 8 bases and 1 base, there was a span of 11 bases. CDR1 MNHEY and CDR2 SVGAGI come from the germline V gene. CDR3 length equals 13 residues. CDR3: CASQRVRNTEAFF. CDR3 sequence (DNA): TGTGCCAGCCAACGGGTGCGGAACACTGAAGCTTTCTTT.

V is TRBV7-9 and J is TRBJ1-2, with TRBD1 as a possible D gene (6 bases). Trimming cost V 1 base and J 4 bases, with 10 bases left between them. The germline gives CDR1 SEHNR, CDR2 FQNEAQ (reference sequence). The CDR3 consists of 14 residues. Here the CDR3 reads CASSLGGTLYGYTF. Here the CDR3 DNA reads TGTGCCAGCAGCTTAGGGGGGACACTCTATGGCTACACCTTC.

This sequence joins TRBV9 and TRBJ1-4; 10 nucleotides agree with TRBD1. The CDR3 runs 14 residues. V dropped 4 bases and J dropped 7; count of bases not matched to a gene: 4. In germline, CDR1 is SGDLS, CDR2 YYNGEE. CDR3 amino acids: CASSRQGAGEKLFF. The DNA for the CDR3 is TGTGCCAGCAGCCGACAGGGGGCTGGTGAAAAACTGTTTTTT.

The table lists this clone with a count of one. V usage is TRBV5-1 and J usage is TRBJ1-2, with unresolved D. The CDR3 extends over 15 amino acids. Germline CDR1 and CDR2: SGHRS and YFSETQ. Trimming pared 4 bases from V and 2 bases from J, leaving 15 bases between. CDR3 region: CASSKEGAMNYGYTF. The CDR3 nucleotides are TGCGCCAGCAGCAAAGAGGGAGCGATGAACTATGGCTACACCTTC.

The CDR3 is CASSMGSTNQPQHF. In DNA form, the CDR3 reads TGTGCCAGTAGTATGGGCAGCACCAATCAGCCCCAGCATTTT. The chain employs TRBV19 and TRBJ1-5; D remains unclear. Germline V gene data show CDR1 as LNHDA and CDR2 as SQIVND (reference sequence). With 3 bases removed from V and 3 bases from J, the gap between germline ends came to 9 bases. The CDR3 loop spans 14 amino acids. The full variable domain, rest sourced from reference TRBV19 and TRBJ1-5, is DGGITQSPKYLFRKEGQNVTLSCEQNLNHDAMYWYRQDPGQGLRLIYYSQIVNDFQKGDIAEGYSVSREKKESFPLTVTSAQKNPTAFYLCASSMGSTNQPQHFGDGTRLSIL.

The chain uses TRBV5-1 and TRBJ1-6; D is ambiguous. CDR1 and CDR2 from the germline V gene are SGHRS and YFSETQ. The CDR3 is made up of 13 amino acids. Trimming stripped 6 bases from V and 13 bases from J, with 17 bases between. Here the CDR3 reads CASTEAWGFPLHF. Here the CDR3 DNA reads TGCGCCAGCACGGAGGCCTGGGGATTCCCCCTCCACTTT.

This sequence joins TRBV18 and TRBJ1-6; D is unresolved. The V gene lost 8 bases and the J gene lost 7 bases, with 18 bases spanning the gap. Germline lookup yields CDR1 KGHSH and CDR2 LQKENI. The CDR3 length is 15 residues. The CDR3, as DNA: TGTGCCAGCCTCACGACCCCCGGAGGAAATTCACCCCTCCACTTT. It yields the protein CASLTTPGGNSPLHF.

This rearrangement joins TRBV7-2 to TRBJ1-2, with D maybe TRBD1 (5 bases). Germline values: CDR1 SGHTA, CDR2 FQGNSA. V lost 5 bases to trimming and J lost 7 bases, with 17 bases between them. The CDR3 extends over 14 amino acids. CDR3 residues: CASSLTGAGRGYTF. The CDR3 coding sequence is TGTGCCAGCAGCCTCACCGGGGCGGGACGTGGCTACACCTTC.

A few counts support this clone. The chain links TRBV19 to TRBJ1-2; the D gene is possibly TRBD1 (6 bases). The CDR3 is 13 amino acids. Trimming took 10 bases from V and 3 from J, leaving 15 bases between them. Germline CDR1 LNHDA, CDR2 SQIVND (reference sequence). The CDR3 DNA reads TGTGCCACACGGTGGGGGCGCGACTATGGCTACACCTTC. Amino acid sequence: CATRWGRDYGYTF.

The chain is built from TRBV21-1 and TRBJ1-1; whether TRBD1, the table's D call, matches the DNA was not checked. TRBV21-1 is a listed pseudogene. The CDR3 totals 16 residues. This chain's CDR3 is CASSKKRDRANTEAFF. CDR3 nucleotide sequence: TGTGCCAGCAGCAAAAAAAGGGACAGGGCGAACACTGAAGCTTTCTTT.

J is TRBJ1-5 and V is TRBV27; perhaps TRBD1 as D (6 bases). The V gene lost 6 bases and the J gene lost 4 bases, with 13 bases spanning the gap. Germline CDR1 and CDR2: MNHEY and SMNVEV (reference sequence). The CDR3 spans 14 residues. The CDR3 protein is CASSPTGRNQPQHF. Here the CDR3 DNA reads TGTGCCAGCAGCCCGACAGGCCGAAATCAGCCCCAGCATTTT.

The V gene is TRBV28, the J gene TRBJ1-6; TRBD1 aligns across 9 bases. Germline V lookup: CDR1 MDHEN, CDR2 SYDVKM. This CDR3 is built from 15 residues. V dropped 5 bases and J dropped 9; count of bases not matched to a gene: 8. CDR3 coding DNA: TGTGCCAGCAGTGCTGGGACAGGGTTCCTTTCACCCCTCCACTTT. Translated: CASSAGTGFLSPLHF.

This clone was detected once. CDR3 in DNA: TGTGCCAGCAGTTTATGGCCGCCGAGGGAGGGCGAGACCCAGTACTTC. This gives the protein CASSLWPPREGETQYF. The chain has TRBV27 and TRBJ2-5; 7 nucleotides line up with TRBD2. V shed 1 base and J 5 bases; nucleotides not matched to a gene: 10. CDR1 MNHEY and CDR2 SMNVEV come from the germline V gene (reference sequence). The CDR3 has 16 residues.